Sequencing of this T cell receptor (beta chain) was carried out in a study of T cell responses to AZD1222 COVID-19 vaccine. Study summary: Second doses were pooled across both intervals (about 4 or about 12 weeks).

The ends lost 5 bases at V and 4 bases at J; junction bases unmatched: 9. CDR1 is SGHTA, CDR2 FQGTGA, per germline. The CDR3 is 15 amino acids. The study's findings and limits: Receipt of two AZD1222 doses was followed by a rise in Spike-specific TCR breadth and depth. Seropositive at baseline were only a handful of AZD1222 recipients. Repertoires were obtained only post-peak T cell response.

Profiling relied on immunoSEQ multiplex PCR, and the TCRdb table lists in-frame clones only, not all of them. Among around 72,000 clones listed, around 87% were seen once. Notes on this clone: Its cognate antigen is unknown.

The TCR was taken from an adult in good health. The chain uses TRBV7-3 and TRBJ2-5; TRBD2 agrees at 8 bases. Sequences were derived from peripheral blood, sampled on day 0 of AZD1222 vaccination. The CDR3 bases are TGTGCCAGCAGCCTCATCGGGGGGGCCTTAGAGACCCAGTACTTC. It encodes CASSLIGGALETQYF.